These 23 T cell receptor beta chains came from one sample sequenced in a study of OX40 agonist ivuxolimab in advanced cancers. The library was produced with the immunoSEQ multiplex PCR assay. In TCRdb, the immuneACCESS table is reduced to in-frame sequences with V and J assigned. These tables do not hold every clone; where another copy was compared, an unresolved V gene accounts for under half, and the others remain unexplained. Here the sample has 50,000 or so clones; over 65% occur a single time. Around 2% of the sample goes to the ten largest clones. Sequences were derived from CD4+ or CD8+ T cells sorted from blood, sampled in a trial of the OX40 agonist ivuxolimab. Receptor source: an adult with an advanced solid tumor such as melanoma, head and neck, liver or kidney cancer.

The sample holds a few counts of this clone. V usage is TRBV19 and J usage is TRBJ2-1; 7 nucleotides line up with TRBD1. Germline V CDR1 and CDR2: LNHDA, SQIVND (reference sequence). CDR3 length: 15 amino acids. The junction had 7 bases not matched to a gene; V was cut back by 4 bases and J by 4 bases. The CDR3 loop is CASSTQGIPYNEQFF. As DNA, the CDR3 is TGTGCCAGTAGTACACAGGGGATCCCTTACAATGAGCAGTTCTTC.

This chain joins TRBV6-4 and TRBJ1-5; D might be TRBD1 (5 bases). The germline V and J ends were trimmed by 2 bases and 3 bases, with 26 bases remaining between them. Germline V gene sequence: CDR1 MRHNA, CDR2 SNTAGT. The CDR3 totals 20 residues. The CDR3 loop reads CASSDRPHGDSTLTNQPQHF. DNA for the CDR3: TGTGCCAGCAGTGACCGCCCTCACGGTGACAGCACATTGACCAATCAGCCCCAGCATTTT.

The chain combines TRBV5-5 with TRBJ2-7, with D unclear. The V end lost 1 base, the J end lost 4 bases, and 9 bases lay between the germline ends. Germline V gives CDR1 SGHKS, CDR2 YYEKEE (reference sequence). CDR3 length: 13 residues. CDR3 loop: CASSLRAPYEQYF. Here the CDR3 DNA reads TGTGCCAGCAGCTTGAGAGCCCCTTACGAGCAGTACTTC.

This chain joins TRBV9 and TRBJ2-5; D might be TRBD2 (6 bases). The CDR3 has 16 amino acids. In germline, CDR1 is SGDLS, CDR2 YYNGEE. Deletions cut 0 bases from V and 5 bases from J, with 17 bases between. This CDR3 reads CASSVGGTPGVETQYF. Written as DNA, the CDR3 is TGTGCCAGCAGCGTAGGAGGGACTCCCGGCGTGGAGACCCAGTACTTC.

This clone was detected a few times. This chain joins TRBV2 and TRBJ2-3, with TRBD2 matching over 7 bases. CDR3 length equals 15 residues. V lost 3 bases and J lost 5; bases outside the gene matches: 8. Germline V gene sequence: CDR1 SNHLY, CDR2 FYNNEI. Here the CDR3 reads CASSEWASGGDTQYF. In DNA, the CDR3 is TGTGCCAGCAGTGAGTGGGCTAGCGGAGGAGATACGCAGTATTTT.

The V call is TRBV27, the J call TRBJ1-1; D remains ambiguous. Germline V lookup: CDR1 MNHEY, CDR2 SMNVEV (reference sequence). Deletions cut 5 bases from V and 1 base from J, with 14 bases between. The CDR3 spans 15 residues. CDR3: CASSVRSRRNTEAFF. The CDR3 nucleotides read TGTGCCAGCAGTGTCCGGAGCCGGAGGAACACTGAAGCTTTCTTT.

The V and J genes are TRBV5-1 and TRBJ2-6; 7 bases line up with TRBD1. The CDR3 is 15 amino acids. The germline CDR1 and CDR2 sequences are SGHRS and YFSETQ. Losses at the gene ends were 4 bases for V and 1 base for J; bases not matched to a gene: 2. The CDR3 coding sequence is TGCGCCAGCAGCACGGGACAGTCTGGGGCCAACGTCCTGACTTTC. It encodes CASSTGQSGANVLTF.

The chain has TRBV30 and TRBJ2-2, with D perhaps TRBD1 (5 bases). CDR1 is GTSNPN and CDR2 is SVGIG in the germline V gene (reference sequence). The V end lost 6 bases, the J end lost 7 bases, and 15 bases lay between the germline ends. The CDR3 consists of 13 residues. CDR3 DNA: TGTGCCTGCCCTGGGGCTTACAGCGGGGAGCTGTTTTTT. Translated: CACPGAYSGELFF.

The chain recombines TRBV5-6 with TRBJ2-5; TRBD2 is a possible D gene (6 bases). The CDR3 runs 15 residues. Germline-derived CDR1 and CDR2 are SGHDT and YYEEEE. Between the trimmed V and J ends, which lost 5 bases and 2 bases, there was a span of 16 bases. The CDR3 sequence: CASSSTGAYQETQYF. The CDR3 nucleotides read TGTGCCAGCAGTAGCACGGGAGCCTATCAAGAGACCCAGTACTTC.

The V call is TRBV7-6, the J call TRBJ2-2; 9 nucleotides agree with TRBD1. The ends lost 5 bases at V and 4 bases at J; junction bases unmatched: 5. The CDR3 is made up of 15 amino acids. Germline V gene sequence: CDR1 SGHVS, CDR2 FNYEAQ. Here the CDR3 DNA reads TGTGCCAGCAGCGGGGGACAGGGAGGCACCGGGGAGCTGTTTTTT. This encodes CASSGGQGGTGELFF.

CDR3 sequence: CASSLTGGPSNQPQHF. DNA of the CDR3: TGTGCCAGCAGCTTAACAGGGGGTCCTAGCAATCAGCCCCAGCATTTT. The gene calls are TRBV7-2 and TRBJ1-5; 8 positions match TRBD1. Germline CDR1 is SGHTA and CDR2 is FQGNSA. The trim removed 2 bases at V and 0 bases at J, leaving 3 bases unmatched. The CDR3 has 16 residues.

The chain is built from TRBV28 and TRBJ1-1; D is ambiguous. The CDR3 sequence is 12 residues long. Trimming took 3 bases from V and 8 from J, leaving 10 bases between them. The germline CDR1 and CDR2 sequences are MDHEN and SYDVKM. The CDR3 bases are TGTGCCAGCAGTTTTAAACAGCTAGAAGCTTTCTTT. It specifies CASSFKQLEAFF.

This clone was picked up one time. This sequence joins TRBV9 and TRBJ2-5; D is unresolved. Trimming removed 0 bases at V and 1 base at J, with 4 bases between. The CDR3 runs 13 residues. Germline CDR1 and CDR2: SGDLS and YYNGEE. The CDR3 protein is CASSVAIQETQYF. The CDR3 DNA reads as TGTGCCAGCAGCGTAGCTATCCAAGAGACCCAGTACTTC.

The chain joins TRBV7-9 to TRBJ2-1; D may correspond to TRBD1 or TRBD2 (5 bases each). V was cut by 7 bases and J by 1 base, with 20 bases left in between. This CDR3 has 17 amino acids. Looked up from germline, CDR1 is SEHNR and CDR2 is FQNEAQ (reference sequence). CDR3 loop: CASNQFEWDQSYNEQFF. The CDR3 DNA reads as TGTGCCAGCAACCAGTTCGAATGGGACCAGTCCTACAATGAGCAGTTCTTC.

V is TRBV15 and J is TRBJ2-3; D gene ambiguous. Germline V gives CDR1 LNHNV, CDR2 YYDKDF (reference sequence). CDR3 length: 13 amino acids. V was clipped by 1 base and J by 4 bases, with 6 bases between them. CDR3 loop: CATSRVSADTQYF. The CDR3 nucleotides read TGTGCCACCAGCAGAGTATCGGCAGATACGCAGTATTTT.

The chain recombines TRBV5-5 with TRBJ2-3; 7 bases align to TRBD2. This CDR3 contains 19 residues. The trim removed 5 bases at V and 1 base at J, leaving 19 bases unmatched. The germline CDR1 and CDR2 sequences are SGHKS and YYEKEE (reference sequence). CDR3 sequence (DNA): TGTGCCAGCAGTCTTCGTCGCCAGGTGACTAGCTCTGGCACAGATACGCAGTATTTT. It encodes CASSLRRQVTSSGTDTQYF.

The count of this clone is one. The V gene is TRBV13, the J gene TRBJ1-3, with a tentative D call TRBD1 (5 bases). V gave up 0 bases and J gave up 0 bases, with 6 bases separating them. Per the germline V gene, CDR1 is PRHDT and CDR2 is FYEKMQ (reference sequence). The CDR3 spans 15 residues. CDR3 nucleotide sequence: TGTGCCAGCAGCTTAGGAACAGGCTCTGGAAACACCATATATTTT. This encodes CASSLGTGSGNTIYF.

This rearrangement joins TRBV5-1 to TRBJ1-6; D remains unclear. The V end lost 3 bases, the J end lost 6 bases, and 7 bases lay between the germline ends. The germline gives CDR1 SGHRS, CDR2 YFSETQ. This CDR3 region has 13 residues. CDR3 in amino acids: CASSSDLNSPLHF. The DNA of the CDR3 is TGCGCCAGCAGCTCGGATCTTAATTCACCCCTCCACTTT.

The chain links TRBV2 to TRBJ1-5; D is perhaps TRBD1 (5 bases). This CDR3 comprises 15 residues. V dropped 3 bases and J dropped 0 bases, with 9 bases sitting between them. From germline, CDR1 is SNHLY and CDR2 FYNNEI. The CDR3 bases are TGTGCCAGCAGTGACTCCGGGGGTAGCAATCAGCCCCAGCATTTT. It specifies CASSDSGGSNQPQHF.

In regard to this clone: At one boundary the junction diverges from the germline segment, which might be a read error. The CDR3 DNA follows: TGTGCCAGCACCTCTAAATATGGCTACACCTTC. Translated, it gives CASTSKYGYTF. The chain carries TRBV28 and TRBJ1-2; D remains ambiguous. From germline, CDR1 is MDHEN and CDR2 SYDVKM. The CDR3 length is 11 residues.

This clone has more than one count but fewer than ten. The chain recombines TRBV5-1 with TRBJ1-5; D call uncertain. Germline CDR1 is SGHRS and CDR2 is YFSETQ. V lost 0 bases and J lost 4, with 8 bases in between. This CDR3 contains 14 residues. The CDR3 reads CASSLGHPNQPQHF. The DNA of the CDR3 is TGCGCCAGCAGCTTGGGACATCCAAATCAGCCCCAGCATTTT.

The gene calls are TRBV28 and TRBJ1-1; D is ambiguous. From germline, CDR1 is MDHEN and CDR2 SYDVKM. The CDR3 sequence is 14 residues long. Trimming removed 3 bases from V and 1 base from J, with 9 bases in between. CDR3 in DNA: TGTGCCAGCAGTTTTTTACAGAGGAACACTGAAGCTTTCTTT. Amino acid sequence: CASSFLQRNTEAFF. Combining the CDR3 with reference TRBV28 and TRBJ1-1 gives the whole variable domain DVKVTQSSRYLVKRTGEKVFLECVQDMDHENMFWYRQDPGLGLRLIYFSYDVKMKEKGDIPEGYSVSREKKERFSLILESASTNQTSMYLCASSFLQRNTEAFFGQGTRLTVV.

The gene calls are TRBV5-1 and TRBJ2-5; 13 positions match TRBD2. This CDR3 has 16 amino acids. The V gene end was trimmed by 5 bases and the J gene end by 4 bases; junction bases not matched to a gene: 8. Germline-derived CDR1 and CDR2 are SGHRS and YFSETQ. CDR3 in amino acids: CASSRTSGRFSETQYF. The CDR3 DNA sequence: TGCGCCAGCAGTCGGACTAGCGGGAGATTTTCAGAGACCCAGTACTTC.